The 24 T cell receptor beta chains presented below share a single source sample, sequenced in a study of OX40 agonist ivuxolimab in advanced cancers. Assay: immunoSEQ multiplex PCR; the TCRdb copy retains only in-frame clones and omits some. The sample lists 65,000 to 95,000 clones, 86% occurring once. The sequences come from CD4+ or CD8+ T cells sorted from blood, collected in a trial of the OX40 agonist ivuxolimab. These receptors came from an adult with an advanced solid tumor such as melanoma, head and neck, liver or kidney cancer.

This chain joins TRBV10-3 and TRBJ1-2; 9 nucleotides match TRBD1. This CDR3 has 14 amino acids. CDR1 and CDR2 (germline): ENHRY, SYGVKD. V trimming: 9 bases; J trimming: 8 bases; junction bases outside the gene matches: 13. CDR3 sequence: CAILDRGFSDGYTF. The CDR3 coding sequence is TGTGCCATTCTTGACAGGGGGTTTTCCGACGGCTACACCTTC.

This clone was detected once. This chain connects TRBV2 to TRBJ2-1, with D unclear. The CDR3 totals 14 residues. Trimming took 7 bases from V and 5 from J, leaving 15 bases between them. Germline CDR1 is SNHLY and CDR2 is FYNNEI. CDR3 DNA sequence: TGTGCCAGCAATCCACATGACTCTAACAATGAGCAGTTCTTC. This sequence encodes CASNPHDSNNEQFF.

The chain uses TRBV2 and TRBJ2-5, with TRBD2 as a possible D gene (7 bases). Germline V gene sequence: CDR1 SNHLY, CDR2 FYNNEI. The CDR3 consists of 16 residues. Trimming left V 6 bases short and J 1 base short, with 18 bases between. As DNA, the CDR3 is TGTGCCAGCAGATGGGGGGGCCCAGAATCCCAAGAGACCCAGTACTTC. It encodes CASRWGGPESQETQYF.

A remark on this clone: The junction shows a germline mismatch at one end, possibly a read error. This specimen includes other DNA sequences encoding the same CDR3. The chain is built from TRBV7-9 and TRBJ1-5, with D perhaps matching TRBD1 (6 bases). This CDR3 is built from 12 residues. CDR1 is SEHNR and CDR2 is FQNEAQ in the germline V gene (reference sequence). The CDR3 here is CASSTGGQPQHF. CDR3 sequence (DNA): TGTGCCAGCAGCACTGGAGGACAGCCCCAGCATTTC.

CDR3 in DNA: TGTGCCAGCAGTCCACATAGCTCCTACGAGCAGTACTTC. Its translation: CASSPHSSYEQYF. The V gene is TRBV7-2, the J gene TRBJ2-7; D not resolved. V lost 6 bases and J lost 0, with 9 bases in between. The CDR3 is 13 residues long. Germline assignment: CDR1 SGHTA and CDR2 FQGNSA.

This clone was counted a few times. This chain connects TRBV6-1 to TRBJ1-5, with D possibly TRBD1 on 6 matching bases. Germline lookup yields CDR1 MNHNS and CDR2 SASEGT. Trimming cost V 4 bases and J 7 bases, with 17 bases left between them. CDR3 size: 15 residues. CDR3 amino acids: CASSASQGGGQPQHF. The CDR3 region has the DNA TGTGCCAGCAGTGCCTCACAGGGAGGAGGGCAGCCCCAGCATTTT.

Notes on this clone: Other DNA sequences from this sample encode an identical CDR3 as well. The V and J genes are TRBV6-5 and TRBJ1-2; D remains unclear. CDR3 size: 12 residues. Trimming removed 0 bases at V and 5 bases at J, with 4 bases between. Germline CDR1 MNHEY, CDR2 SVGAGI. The CDR3 DNA is TGTGCCAGCAGTTACTCGAATTATGGCTACACCTTC. Residues: CASSYSNYGYTF.

The chain is built from TRBV7-2 and TRBJ1-5; 7 bases line up with TRBD1. Germline trimming cut 4 bases from V and 4 bases from J; bases unmatched to any gene: 4. Germline V gives CDR1 SGHTA, CDR2 FQGNSA. The length of the CDR3 is 14 residues. The CDR3, as DNA: TGTGCCAGCAGCTCCGACAGGGTTAATCAGCCCCAGCATTTT. It is translated as CASSSDRVNQPQHF.

CDR3 amino acids: CASSQDRYGYTF. The CDR3 DNA sequence: TGCGCCAGCAGCCAAGACCGCTATGGCTACACCTTC. V and J are TRBV4-1 and TRBJ1-2, with unresolved D. The CDR3 runs 12 residues. Germline V gives CDR1 MGHRA, CDR2 YSYEKL. With 0 bases removed from V and 4 bases from J, the gap between germline ends came to 3 bases.

The rearrangement uses TRBV6-4 and TRBJ1-6, with 7 bases that match TRBD1. The ends lost 3 bases at V and 7 bases at J; junction bases unmatched: 15. There are 18 residues in the CDR3. The germline V gene has CDR1 MRHNA and CDR2 SNTAGT. This chain's CDR3 is CASSDLRGAETGNSPLHF. The CDR3 DNA follows: TGTGCCAGCAGTGATCTAAGGGGGGCTGAGACAGGGAATTCACCCCTCCACTTT.

A single count supports this clone. J is TRBJ2-7 and V is TRBV7-2; 10 bases map to TRBD1. J gave up 0 bases and V 5 bases, and 10 bases lay outside the gene matches. The CDR3 totals 17 residues. Germline values: CDR1 SGHTA, CDR2 FQGNSA. CDR3 nucleotide sequence: TGTGCCAGCAGCCCCCTTTTCGGGACAGGGGTCTCCTACGAGCAGTACTTC. It encodes CASSPLFGTGVSYEQYF.

This chain connects TRBV11-3 to TRBJ2-1, with 7 bases aligning to TRBD2. Trimming cost V 4 bases and J 4 bases; bases outside gene matches: 7. The germline CDR1 and CDR2 sequences are SGHNT and YENEEA. The CDR3 is 15 amino acids. The CDR3 bases are TGTGCCAGCAGCTCACAGCGGGGTCAATACAATGAGCAGTTCTTC. Its protein is CASSSQRGQYNEQFF.

This clone rates as medium-sized. This chain uses TRBV4-1 with TRBJ1-1; 8 bases align to TRBD1. Trimming cost V 3 bases and J 4 bases; bases outside gene matches: 7. The CDR3 sequence is 15 residues long. Germline V CDR1 and CDR2: MGHRA, YSYEKL. The CDR3 here is CASSQYQGARTEAFF. CDR3 DNA: TGCGCCAGCAGCCAGTACCAGGGGGCGCGCACTGAAGCTTTCTTT.

This chain joins TRBV5-4 and TRBJ2-7; tentatively, D is TRBD1 (6 bases). The V end lost 2 bases, the J end lost 3 bases, and 6 bases lay between the germline ends. Per the germline V gene, CDR1 is SGHNT and CDR2 is YYREEE (reference sequence). This CDR3 is built from 12 residues. The CDR3 nucleotides read TGTGCCAGCAGCTTAGGGGGCTACGAGCAGTACTTC. Amino acids: CASSLGGYEQYF.

The chain employs TRBV5-6 and TRBJ1-6, with TRBD1 matching 9 bases. The germline V gene encodes CDR1 SGHDT and CDR2 YYEEEE. The length of the CDR3 is 15 residues. V lost 4 bases to trimming and J lost 9 bases; unmatched junction nucleotides: 8. CDR3 amino acids: CASSEGQGLSSPLHF. The DNA for the CDR3 is TGTGCCAGCAGCGAGGGACAGGGACTTAGTTCACCCCTCCACTTT.

Here the CDR3 DNA reads TGTGCCAGCAGCAATACCTCCCCTGGCGGGAGTATCTACAATGAGCAGTTCTTC. Amino acid sequence: CASSNTSPGGSIYNEQFF. The rearrangement links TRBV11-2 to TRBJ2-1, with TRBD2 identical over 7 bases. Germline lookup yields CDR1 SGHAT and CDR2 FQNNGV. Germline trimming cut 5 bases from V and 3 bases from J; bases unmatched to any gene: 16. CDR3 length equals 18 residues.

The rearrangement uses TRBV7-2 and TRBJ2-7; D perhaps matches TRBD2 (5 bases). The CDR3 extends over 14 amino acids. V shed 5 bases and J shed 1 base, with 12 bases lying between them. Germline V gene sequence: CDR1 SGHTA, CDR2 FQGNSA. The CDR3 sequence is CASSPWTVSYEQYF. For the CDR3, the DNA is TGTGCCAGCAGCCCCTGGACTGTTTCCTACGAGCAGTACTTC.

V usage is TRBV14 and J usage is TRBJ1-1, with 7 bases lining up with TRBD1. V shed 4 bases, J shed 2 bases, and the junction held 10 bases outside the gene matches. Germline CDR1 is SGHDN and CDR2 is FVKESK. This CDR3 region has 16 residues. Here the CDR3 reads CASSPFGAGGNTEAFF. The CDR3 DNA follows: TGTGCCAGCAGCCCCTTTGGGGCAGGGGGTAACACTGAAGCTTTCTTT.

J is TRBJ2-7 and V is TRBV19; TRBD2 matches at 11 bases. With V trimmed by 5 bases and J by 2 bases, 5 bases remained unmatched. Germline V lookup: CDR1 LNHDA, CDR2 SQIVND (reference sequence). The CDR3 loop spans 15 amino acids. CDR3: CASSAGLAGPYEQYF. The CDR3 DNA reads as TGTGCCAGTAGTGCTGGACTAGCGGGCCCCTACGAGCAGTACTTC.

This clone was counted a few times. The chain is built from TRBV10-1 and TRBJ2-3, with D unresolved. The CDR3 totals 16 residues. V lost 7 bases to trimming and J lost 0 bases, with 17 bases between them. Germline loops: CDR1 WNHNN, CDR2 SYGVQD (reference sequence). In DNA, the CDR3 is TGCGCCAGCAACCTGAAAACAGTCGCTAGCACAGATACGCAGTATTTT. This codes for CASNLKTVASTDTQYF.

This clone appeared once. The chain carries TRBV5-8 and TRBJ2-5; D is possibly TRBD1 (6 bases). The germline gives CDR1 SGHTS, CDR2 YDEGEE. Trimming removed 2 bases at V and 0 bases at J, with 11 bases between. The CDR3 loop spans 15 amino acids. The CDR3: CASSFTDRNQETQYF. CDR3 DNA sequence: TGTGCCAGCAGCTTCACAGACAGGAACCAAGAGACCCAGTACTTC.

V and J are TRBV5-1 and TRBJ1-2, with 7 bases that match TRBD1. In germline, CDR1 is SGHRS, CDR2 YFSETQ. V lost 4 bases, J lost 2 bases, and 5 bases stayed unmatched. The CDR3 covers 14 residues. This CDR3 is CASSGTVPNYGYTF. The CDR3 nucleotides read TGCGCCAGCAGCGGGACAGTTCCCAACTATGGCTACACCTTC.

CDR3 coding DNA: TGTGCCAGCAGCTTCGGGACAGAGGGAATGAACACTGAAGCTTTCTTT. Its translation: CASSFGTEGMNTEAFF. The genes are TRBV7-9 and TRBJ1-1; TRBD1 matches at 7 bases. This CDR3 has 16 amino acids. J was trimmed by 0 bases and V by 3 bases; bases with no gene match: 7. Germline V gene lookup returns CDR1 SEHNR and CDR2 FQNEAQ (reference sequence).

The chain joins TRBV6-1 to TRBJ2-7, with D tentatively TRBD1 or TRBD2 (5 bases each). The CDR3 extends over 14 amino acids. In germline, CDR1 is MNHNS, CDR2 SASEGT. V gave up 9 bases and J gave up 1 base, with 16 bases separating them. CDR3 coding DNA: TGTGCCAGTTCACCAGGGAGTGCATCCTACGAGCAGTACTTC. Its protein is CASSPGSASYEQYF.